The 6 T cell receptor beta chains below come from one sample, sequenced in a study of T cells after yellow fever vaccination (dated by TCRdb to between 2017 and 2020). Library method: 5' RACE. Sequencing used an Illumina NovaSeq 6000. The public reads were reprocessed in TCRdb via fastp at Q25 and MiXCR, keeping in-frame beta chains. CDR3 protein sequences are deduplicated, and each keeps its most common genes and DNA. The sample profile shows some 290,000 distinct CDR3 sequences; around 11% of them were found once. Of the sample, around 3.2% is held by the ten largest clones. This sample's treatment or condition label indicates: live attenuated yellow fever vaccine strain. This specimen consisted of CD4+ T cells sorted from PBMCs, obtained 45 days after the yellow fever booster vaccination. These receptors originate from a man aged 18 to 29 who received the YFV17D yellow fever vaccine.

In its sample, this clonotype was seen a few times. The chain has TRBV4-1 and TRBJ2-3; a possible D gene is TRBD1 (5 bases). The germline CDR1 and CDR2 sequences are MGHRA and YSYEKL. The CDR3 length is 15 residues. V lost 0 bases and J 2 bases, leaving 9 bases between the germline ends. The CDR3 reads CASSQEAGPTDTQYF. The CDR3 DNA reads TGCGCCAGCAGCCAAGAGGCAGGGCCCACAGATACGCAGTATTTT.

The CDR3 reads CASSLAGIDTEAFF. The CDR3 DNA is TGTGCCAGCAGCTTAGCGGGTATTGACACTGAAGCTTTCTTT. The chain carries TRBV7-2 and TRBJ1-1, with no clear D. The CDR3 extends over 14 amino acids. The V gene's germline CDR1 is SGHTA and CDR2 FQGNSA. The V gene lost 0 bases and the J gene lost 3 bases, with 8 bases spanning the gap. The variable domain in full, with the rest retrieved from reference TRBV7-2 and TRBJ1-1, is GAGVSQSPSNKVTEKGKDVELRCDPISGHTALYWYRQSLGQGLEFLIYFQGNSAPDKSGLPSDRFSAERTGGSVSTLTIQRTQQEDSAVYLCASSLAGIDTEAFFGQGTRLTVV.

This clonotype was counted only a few times. The chain links TRBV20-1 to TRBJ2-1, with TRBD2 identical over 7 bases. V was pared by 6 bases and J by 2 bases, with 10 bases of the junction left unmatched. Germline CDR1 and CDR2: DFQATT and SNEGSKA (reference sequence). CDR3 size: 15 residues. The CDR3 DNA sequence: TGCAGTGCCCCGCGGGCGGGGGTAACCTACAATGAGCAGTTCTTC. Translating gives CSAPRAGVTYNEQFF.

This clonotype occurred a few times. The chain has TRBV5-1 and TRBJ2-1; D is undetermined. CDR3 size: 13 residues. Trimming cost V 2 bases and J 3 bases, with 6 bases left between them. Per the germline V gene, CDR1 is SGHRS and CDR2 is YFSETQ. This chain's CDR3 is CASSFQDYNEQFF. DNA for the CDR3: TGCGCCAGCAGCTTCCAGGACTACAATGAGCAGTTCTTC.

This clonotype was seen ten or more times. The chain recombines TRBV20-1 with TRBJ1-2; D gene uncertain. Germline V lookup: CDR1 DFQATT, CDR2 SNEGSKA (reference sequence). Trimming removed 2 bases at V and 10 bases at J, with 14 bases between. This CDR3 is built from 12 residues. The CDR3 reads CSARRREKDYTF. The CDR3 DNA is TGCAGTGCTAGACGTCGGGAGAAGGACTACACCTTC.

This chain uses TRBV7-3 with TRBJ2-7; D perhaps matches TRBD2 (6 bases). Trimming left V 5 bases short and J 5 bases short, with 13 bases between. Germline CDR1 and CDR2: SGHTA and FQGTGA. CDR3 size: 13 residues. The CDR3 DNA is TGTGCCAGCAGCACGACTAGTTTTGACGAGCAGTACTTC. This sequence encodes CASSTTSFDEQYF.